A single sample gave rise to the 4 T cell receptor beta chains below, sequenced in a study of blood T cell repertoires in COVID-19. Repertoires were generated with immunoSEQ multiplex PCR, while TCRdb's copy carries only in-frame clones and drops some. This table has about 210,000 clones, around four fifths appearing once. The source material was peripheral blood. The receptors shown here come from a woman over 75 with COVID-19, enrolled during active disease.

CDR3 sequence (DNA): TGTGCCAGCAGCTACATGGGGGGGACGCTTAATGAAAAACTGTTTTTT. Translated: CASSYMGGTLNEKLFF. The chain carries TRBV4-2 and TRBJ1-4, with D possibly TRBD1 on 5 matching bases. The ends were cut back, 5 bases at V and 4 bases at J, with 17 bases in the middle. Germline values: CDR1 LGHNA, CDR2 YNFKEQ. This CDR3 comprises 16 residues.

The rearrangement joins TRBV5-6 to TRBJ1-3, with D possibly being TRBD1 (6 bases). This CDR3 is 15 amino acids long. V lost 1 base to trimming and J lost 4 bases, with 12 bases between them. Germline V gives CDR1 SGHDT, CDR2 YYEEEE. As DNA, the CDR3 is TGTGCCAGCAGCTTGTGGCAGGGGATCGGAAACACCATATATTTT. The encoded protein is CASSLWQGIGNTIYF. Looking up the rest from reference TRBV5-6 and TRBJ1-3 gives the full variable domain: DAGVTQSPTHLIKTRGQQVTLRCSPKSGHDTVSWYQQALGQGPQFIFQYYEEEERQRGNFPDRFSGHQFPNYSSELNVNALLLGDSALYLCASSLWQGIGNTIYFGEGSWLTVV.

The J gene is TRBJ2-3, the V gene TRBV19, with 8 bases matching TRBD1. The CDR3 loop spans 17 amino acids. The V gene end was trimmed by 3 bases and the J gene end by 5 bases; junction bases not matched to a gene: 13. The germline V gene has CDR1 LNHDA and CDR2 SQIVND (reference sequence). The CDR3 coding sequence is TGTGCCAGTAGTATCCGAGGTGTAGCAGGGGGCTTAGATACGCAGTATTTT. It specifies CASSIRGVAGGLDTQYF.

CDR3 sequence reads: CASSARGGGNFYGYTF. DNA of the CDR3: TGTGCCAGCAGCGCCCGGGGAGGGGGGAACTTCTATGGCTACACCTTC. This chain connects TRBV5-5 to TRBJ1-2, with D tentatively TRBD1 (6 bases). The CDR3 totals 16 residues. Trimming pared 4 bases from V and 4 bases from J, leaving 20 bases between. The germline gives CDR1 SGHKS, CDR2 YYEKEE (reference sequence). The variable domain in full, completed from reference TRBV5-5 and TRBJ1-2, reads DAGVTQSPTHLIKTRGQQVTLRCSPISGHKSVSWYQQVLGQGPQFIFQYYEKEERGRGNFPDRFSARQFPNYSSELNVNALLLGDSALYLCASSARGGGNFYGYTFGSGTRLTVV.